The source of this TCR beta chain is a study of patients and donors after allogeneic stem cell transplantation. In TCRdb, the RT-PCR reads were re-called with MiXCR into one record per CDR3 protein. This sample has around 240,000 distinct CDR3 sequences; approximately 14% occur once, and the top ten carry about 9.9%. This clonotype was detected a few times. With 2 bases removed from V and 11 bases from J, the gap between germline ends came to 12 bases. This CDR3 has 11 amino acids. Per germline, CDR1 DFQATT and CDR2 SNEGSKA (reference sequence). Sequencing input: blood, either unsorted or a sorted T cell fraction (not recorded which). The chain links TRBV20-1 to TRBJ1-1; no reliable D call. The TCR was taken from a human donor who was either an allogeneic HSCT recipient or a stem cell or donor lymphocyte infusion donor (not recorded which). It is not recorded whose cells these are; they may come from a transplant donor. Here the CDR3 DNA reads TGCAGTGCTAGAAAGCAGAGGATGGCTTTCTTT. It specifies CSARKQRMAFF.